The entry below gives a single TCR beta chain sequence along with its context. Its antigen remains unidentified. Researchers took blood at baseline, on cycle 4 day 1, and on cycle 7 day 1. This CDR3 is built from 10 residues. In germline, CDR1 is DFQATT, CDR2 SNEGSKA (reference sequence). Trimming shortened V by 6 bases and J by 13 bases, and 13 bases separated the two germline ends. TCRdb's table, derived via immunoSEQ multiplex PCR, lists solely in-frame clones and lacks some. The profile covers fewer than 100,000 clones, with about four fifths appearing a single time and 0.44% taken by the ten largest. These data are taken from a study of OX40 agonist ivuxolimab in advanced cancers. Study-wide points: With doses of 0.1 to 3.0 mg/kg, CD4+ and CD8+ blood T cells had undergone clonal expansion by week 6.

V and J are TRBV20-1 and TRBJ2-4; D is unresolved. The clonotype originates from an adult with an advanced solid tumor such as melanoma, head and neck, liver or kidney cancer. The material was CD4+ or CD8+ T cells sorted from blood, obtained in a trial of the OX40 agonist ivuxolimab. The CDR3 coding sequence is TGCAGTGCCTCGACTGGCTCACAGTACTTC. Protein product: CSASTGSQYF.